What follows are 28 T cell receptor beta chains derived from one specimen sequenced in a study of shared clonotypes between healthy human individuals. The repertoire was sequenced with immunoSEQ multiplex PCR; TCRdb's copy has only in-frame clones and lacks some. The sample contains 900,000 to 1,200,000 clones, 75% to 85% of which appear only once. The sequencing sample was made of memory CD4+ T cells from PBMCs. The subset is: CD45RA-negative fraction. These receptors all stem from a man between 18 and 29 years old in good health. Some clones in this sample may be carry-over from other donors' samples.

This clone was found a few times. The gene calls are TRBV7-2 and TRBJ2-1; 11 bases map to TRBD2. This CDR3 has 16 amino acids. Germline CDR1 is SGHTA and CDR2 is FQGNSA. J gave up 7 bases and V 3 bases, and 8 bases lay outside the gene matches. The CDR3 DNA follows: TGTGCCAGCAGCTTGGCTAGCGGGAGGACTGGGAATGAGCAGTTCTTC. Its translation is CASSLASGRTGNEQFF. The full variable domain, rest sourced from reference TRBV7-2 and TRBJ2-1, is GAGVSQSPSNKVTEKGKDVELRCDPISGHTALYWYRQSLGQGLEFLIYFQGNSAPDKSGLPSDRFSAERTGGSVSTLTIQRTQQEDSAVYLCASSLASGRTGNEQFFGPGTRLTVL.

The chain employs TRBV15 and TRBJ2-3; D gene ambiguous. Trimming stripped 3 bases from V and 6 bases from J, with 13 bases between. The germline V gene encodes CDR1 LNHNV and CDR2 YYDKDF (reference sequence). The CDR3 contains 14 residues. The CDR3 is CATSRTMVGDTQYF. The CDR3 region has the DNA TGTGCCACCAGCAGGACAATGGTGGGGGATACGCAGTATTTT.

J is TRBJ1-1 and V is TRBV29-1, with 8 bases identical to TRBD1. The CDR3 extends over 12 amino acids. V trimming: 7 bases; J trimming: 6 bases; junction bases outside the gene matches: 7. CDR1 and CDR2 (germline): SQVTM, ANQGSEA. CDR3 coding DNA: TGCAGCGCCAGCGAACAGGGGGCTGAAGCTTTCTTT. Its translation: CSASEQGAEAFF.

The gene calls are TRBV5-1 and TRBJ1-1; weak D call: TRBD1 (6 bases). CDR3 size: 15 residues. Trimming removed 6 bases at V and 1 base at J, with 16 bases between. Germline CDR1 reads SGHRS; CDR2 reads YFSETQ. Written as DNA, the CDR3 is TGCGCCAGCACCTCCTTACAGGGAAAGAACACTGAAGCTTTCTTT. This codes for CASTSLQGKNTEAFF.

The table lists this clone with a few counts. The rearrangement links TRBV6-1 to TRBJ2-7; D is possibly TRBD2 (7 bases). CDR1 and CDR2 from the germline V gene are MNHNS and SASEGT. CDR3 length equals 15 residues. V was trimmed by 11 bases and J by 5 bases, leaving 25 bases between them. The CDR3 DNA is TGTGCCGGCAAGCCCTCTAGGGAGGGGGGCGACGAGCAGTACTTC. Its translation: CAGKPSREGGDEQYF.

The rearrangement uses TRBV5-1 and TRBJ1-1; 7 bases fit TRBD1. There are 15 residues in the CDR3. Germline CDR1 and CDR2: SGHRS and YFSETQ. Trimming removed 1 base from V and 5 bases from J; junction bases left unmatched: 8. CDR3 sequence (DNA): TGCGCCAGCAGCTTGACTCGGCAGGGGGGGACTGAAGCTTTCTTT. Protein sequence: CASSLTRQGGTEAFF. The full variable domain, in which reference TRBV5-1 and TRBJ1-1 provide the parts outside the CDR3, is KAGVTQTPRYLIKTRGQQVTLSCSPISGHRSVSWYQQTPGQGLQFLFEYFSETQRNKGNFPGRFSGRQFSNSRSEMNVSTLELGDSALYLCASSLTRQGGTEAFFGQGTRLTVV.

This chain links TRBV6-4 with TRBJ1-1; D uncertain. The CDR3 runs to 13 residues. V lost 3 bases and J lost 5, with 10 bases in between. Germline V gene sequence: CDR1 MRHNA, CDR2 SNTAGT. The CDR3: CASSDPGGTEAFF. CDR3 sequence (DNA): TGTGCCAGCAGTGATCCAGGTGGAACTGAAGCTTTCTTT.

In its sample, this clone was seen a few times. The V gene is TRBV4-2, the J gene TRBJ1-1, with D possibly TRBD1 on 6 matching bases. The germline V gene encodes CDR1 LGHNA and CDR2 YNFKEQ. This CDR3 has 14 residues. With 4 bases removed from V and 0 bases from J, the gap between germline ends came to 9 bases. The CDR3 DNA follows: TGTGCCAGCAGCCCAGACAGGATGAACACTGAAGCTTTCTTT. This encodes CASSPDRMNTEAFF.

J is TRBJ2-7 and V is TRBV15, with TRBD2 identical over 12 bases. J gave up 4 bases and V 6 bases, and 4 bases lay outside the gene matches. Germline CDR1 and CDR2: LNHNV and YYDKDF (reference sequence). This CDR3 comprises 14 residues. In DNA, the CDR3 is TGTGCCACCAGAGAGACTAGCGGGAGTTACGAGCAGTACTTC. It is translated as CATRETSGSYEQYF.

For this clone: A junction end diverges from the germline sequence, so it may reflect a read error. The chain links TRBV14 to TRBJ2-1, with TRBD1 as a possible D gene (6 bases). CDR1 SGHDN and CDR2 FVKESK come from the germline V gene. The CDR3 length is 14 residues. The DNA for the CDR3 is TGTGCCAGGAGCCCTCTCCACAGGGCGGATGAGCAGTTCTTC. Its translation is CARSPLHRADEQFF.

A word on this clone: Other DNA sequences in the same sample also yield this CDR3. The chain joins TRBV29-1 to TRBJ2-7; D uncertain. V was clipped by 2 bases and J by 3 bases, with 5 bases between them. Germline values: CDR1 SQVTM, CDR2 ANQGSEA. This CDR3 has 11 amino acids. The CDR3 protein is CSVENGYEQYF. CDR3 nucleotide sequence: TGCAGCGTTGAAAACGGCTACGAGCAGTACTTC.

V is TRBV9 and J is TRBJ1-2; 9 bases map to TRBD1. Germline CDR1 is SGDLS and CDR2 is YYNGEE. The J segment lost 7 bases and the V segment lost 3 bases, leaving 4 bases of the junction unmatched. This CDR3 has 13 amino acids. CDR3 loop: CASSAQGAGGYTF. CDR3 in DNA: TGTGCCAGCAGCGCACAGGGGGCGGGTGGCTACACCTTC.

The genes are TRBV29-1 and TRBJ2-1; no reliable D call. Germline V gene data show CDR1 as SQVTM and CDR2 as ANQGSEA. Trimming shortened V by 3 bases and J by 9 bases, and 12 bases separated the two germline ends. The CDR3 has 12 residues. CDR3 region: CSVDDGVGEQFF. DNA of the CDR3: TGCAGCGTTGATGATGGGGTGGGTGAGCAGTTCTTC.

Remarks on this clone: At the DNA level, this CDR3 is encoded by other sequences in the same sample as well. The J gene is TRBJ2-7, the V gene TRBV6-5, with D perhaps given as TRBD1 or TRBD2 (5 bases each). Germline V gene lookup returns CDR1 MNHEY and CDR2 SVGAGI. The CDR3 consists of 14 residues. V was trimmed by 0 bases and J by 2 bases, leaving 8 bases between them. This chain's CDR3 is CASSYSRGAYEQYF. DNA of the CDR3: TGTGCCAGCAGTTACTCGAGGGGCGCCTACGAGCAGTACTTC.

This clone showed up just once. The rearrangement links TRBV2 to TRBJ2-7, with 9 bases lining up with TRBD2. CDR1 and CDR2 (germline): SNHLY, FYNNEI. CDR3 size: 12 residues. V was pared by 6 bases and J by 5 bases, with 2 bases of the junction left unmatched. The DNA of the CDR3 is TGTGCCAGCAGGGGACTAGCACACGAGCAGTACTTC. The encoded protein is CASRGLAHEQYF.

The rearrangement joins TRBV30 to TRBJ1-2, with D hard to call. Germline V gives CDR1 GTSNPN, CDR2 SVGIG (reference sequence). The CDR3 contains 12 residues. Trimming pared 3 bases from V and 8 bases from J, leaving 13 bases between. The CDR3 nucleotides read TGTGCCTGGAGAAAGGGATCGCGCGGCTACACCTTC. Its translation is CAWRKGSRGYTF.

V gene TRBV28 combines with J gene TRBJ2-7; maybe TRBD2 (5 bases). Deletions cut 6 bases from V and 3 bases from J, with 12 bases between. The germline V gene encodes CDR1 MDHEN and CDR2 SYDVKM. The CDR3 is made up of 13 amino acids. This chain's CDR3 is CASSLTTLYEQYF. CDR3 sequence (DNA): TGTGCCAGCAGCCTGACTACCCTCTACGAGCAGTACTTC.

V and J are TRBV6-5 and TRBJ2-7; 12 nucleotides agree with TRBD2. The junction had 6 bases not matched to a gene; V was cut back by 2 bases and J by 4 bases. In germline, CDR1 is MNHEY, CDR2 SVGAGI. The CDR3 has 16 residues. CDR3 amino acids: CASSYTRTSGMYEQYF. The CDR3 coding sequence is TGTGCCAGCAGTTACACACGGACTAGCGGGATGTACGAGCAGTACTTC.

The chain uses TRBV4-3 and TRBJ1-3; a weak D match, TRBD1 (5 bases). In germline, CDR1 is LGHNA, CDR2 YSLEER. The CDR3 has 15 residues. V was clipped by 1 base and J by 3 bases, with 10 bases between them. CDR3 bases: TGCGCCAGCAGCCAAGGGGGCGCGGATGGAAACACCATATATTTT. This gives the protein CASSQGGADGNTIYF.

Written as DNA, the CDR3 is TGTGCCAGCAGCTTAAATGATGGTGGCGGCTACGAGCAGTACTTC. This gives the protein CASSLNDGGGYEQYF. The gene calls are TRBV5-8 and TRBJ2-7; D remains unclear. The CDR3 spans 15 residues. Trimming pared 2 bases from V and 3 bases from J, leaving 15 bases between. Germline V CDR1 and CDR2: SGHTS, YDEGEE.

The V gene is TRBV5-4, the J gene TRBJ2-3; D gene unclear. The CDR3 runs to 14 residues. The germline V gene encodes CDR1 SGHNT and CDR2 YYREEE (reference sequence). V lost 5 bases and J 2 bases, leaving 12 bases between the germline ends. Written as DNA, the CDR3 is TGTGCCAGCAGTTCACCCCGGGCCACAGATACGCAGTATTTT. Amino acids: CASSSPRATDTQYF.

V and J are TRBV5-1 and TRBJ2-1; 11 bases are shared with TRBD2. This CDR3 region has 15 residues. Trimming cost V 5 bases and J 2 bases; bases outside gene matches: 3. In germline, CDR1 is SGHRS, CDR2 YFSETQ. The CDR3 sequence: CASRETSGTYNEQFF. The CDR3 coding sequence is TGCGCCAGCAGGGAGACTAGCGGGACCTACAATGAGCAGTTCTTC.

V usage is TRBV5-1 and J usage is TRBJ2-7; 7 bases line up with TRBD1. This CDR3 comprises 17 residues. The trim removed 2 bases at V and 1 base at J, leaving 12 bases unmatched. Germline loops: CDR1 SGHRS, CDR2 YFSETQ. CDR3 DNA: TGCGCCAGCAGCTTCCTTACAGGGGCTTCGAAGTCCTACGAGCAGTACTTC. Its protein product is CASSFLTGASKSYEQYF. Filled out from reference TRBV5-1 and TRBJ2-7, the complete variable domain reads KAGVTQTPRYLIKTRGQQVTLSCSPISGHRSVSWYQQTPGQGLQFLFEYFSETQRNKGNFPGRFSGRQFSNSRSEMNVSTLELGDSALYLCASSFLTGASKSYEQYFGPGTRLTVT.

The genes are TRBV7-2 and TRBJ2-2; D perhaps matches TRBD1 (6 bases). The V and J ends lost 6 bases and 4 bases respectively, with 18 bases between them. Germline CDR1 is SGHTA and CDR2 is FQGNSA. CDR3 length: 16 amino acids. CDR3 bases: TGTGCCAGCAGACCCAGAACGGCAGGGGCCACCGGGGAGCTGTTTTTT. It encodes CASRPRTAGATGELFF.

The chain carries TRBV7-3 and TRBJ1-1; the D is unclear. In germline, CDR1 is SGHTA, CDR2 FQGTGA. There are 13 residues in the CDR3. V shed 4 bases and J shed 6 bases, with 12 bases lying between them. DNA for the CDR3: TGTGCCAGCAGCTCCTCCCTGCACTCTGAAGCTTTCTTT. Translation gives CASSSSLHSEAFF. Combining the CDR3 with reference TRBV7-3 and TRBJ1-1 gives the whole variable domain GAGVSQTPSNKVTEKGKYVELRCDPISGHTALYWYRQSLGQGPEFLIYFQGTGAADDSGLPNDRFFAVRPEGSVSTLKIQRTERGDSAVYLCASSSSLHSEAFFGQGTRLTVV.

In this sample, this clone turned up many times. This chain connects TRBV30 to TRBJ2-7; TRBD1 is a possible D gene (7 bases). Germline CDR1 is GTSNPN and CDR2 is SVGIG (reference sequence). The CDR3 runs to 14 residues. V was trimmed by 3 bases and J by 0 bases, leaving 12 bases between them. In nucleotides, the CDR3 is TGTGCCTGGAGCCAGGGGGGAGGCTCCTACGAGCAGTACTTC. Its translation is CAWSQGGGSYEQYF.

As for this clone: This sequence may be a read error, since a much larger clone differs from it by one base. The CDR3 carries no conserved terminal phenylalanine or tryptophan, so it likely arises from a read error. The chain joins TRBV30 to TRBJ2-7, with TRBD1 identical over 8 bases. CDR1 and CDR2 from the germline V gene are GTSNPN and SVGIG (reference sequence). The CDR3 loop spans 15 amino acids. With 3 bases clipped from V and 3 bases from J, the junction kept 10 bases outside the gene matches. The DNA of the CDR3 is TGTGCCTGGAGCCCCCCGGGACAGGTGTACTACGAGCAGTACCTC. It translates to CAWSPPGQVYYEQYL.

This rearrangement joins TRBV20-1 to TRBJ2-1; D unclear. This CDR3 comprises 10 residues. The germline V gene has CDR1 DFQATT and CDR2 SNEGSKA (reference sequence). Trimming pared 7 bases from V and 3 bases from J, leaving 4 bases between. The CDR3 nucleotides are TGCAGTGTGGTCTACAATGAGCAGTTCTTC. Translated, it gives CSVVYNEQFF.